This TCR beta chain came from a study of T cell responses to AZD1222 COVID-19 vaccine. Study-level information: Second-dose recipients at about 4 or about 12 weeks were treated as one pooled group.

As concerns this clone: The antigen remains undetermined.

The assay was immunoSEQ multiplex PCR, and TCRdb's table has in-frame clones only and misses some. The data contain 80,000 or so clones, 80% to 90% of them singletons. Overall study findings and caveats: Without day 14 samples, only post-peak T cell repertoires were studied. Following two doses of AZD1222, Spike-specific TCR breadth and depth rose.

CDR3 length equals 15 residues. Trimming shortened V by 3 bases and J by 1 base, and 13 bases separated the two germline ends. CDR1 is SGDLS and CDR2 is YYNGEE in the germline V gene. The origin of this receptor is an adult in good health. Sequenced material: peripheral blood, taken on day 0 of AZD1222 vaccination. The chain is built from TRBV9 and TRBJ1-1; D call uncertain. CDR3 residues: CASSASLQTNTEAFF. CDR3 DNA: TGTGCCAGCAGCGCATCCCTGCAGACGAACACTGAAGCTTTCTTT.